This T cell receptor (beta chain) was identified in a study of cytomegalovirus exposure and HLA in healthy donors. Study-wide background: Genotyping of 398 donors showed that over 80% belonged to the Caucasian-associated ancestry cluster.

J was trimmed by 4 bases and V by 0 bases; bases with no gene match: 2. Looked up from germline, CDR1 is MNHEY and CDR2 is SVGAGI. The CDR3 runs to 15 residues. A multiplex PCR was run with 60 Vbeta primers and 13 Jbeta primers. This table comes from immunoSEQ multiplex PCR, and its TCRdb copy is limited to in-frame clones, with some not included. This repertoire shows approximately 100,000 clones, over 8% found once; its top ten account for around 4.9%. The TCR was taken from a man in his forties or fifties in good health and CMV-seropositive. The sequencing input was PBMCs. This chain connects TRBV6-5 to TRBJ2-7, with 11 bases matching TRBD1. CDR3 in amino acids: CASSYSGTGGYEQYF. In DNA, the CDR3 is TGTGCCAGCAGTTACTCCGGGACAGGGGGGTACGAGCAGTACTTC.